Described below is a single T cell receptor beta chain sequence and its context. Antigen unknown. Within the sample, other DNA sequences also encode this same CDR3. The sample is drawn from a study of cytomegalovirus exposure and HLA in healthy donors. The V gene's germline CDR1 is SNHLY and CDR2 FYNNEI. This CDR3 spans 16 amino acids. Trimming removed 2 bases from V and 0 bases from J, with 14 bases in between. Whole-study results and caveats: Later, an analysis showed that TCR beta chains associated with HLA were more clonally expanded than others that were equally common. Earlier analysis yielded a pattern in which most TCR beta V segments were productive about 90% or about 30% of the time. CMV antigen specificity was confirmed in vitro for a few CMV-associated chains. It was reported that the classifier diagnosed cytomegalovirus status with high specificity and sensitivity in both the original and validation cohorts.

PCR was performed using 60 Vbeta and 13 Jbeta primers. TCRdb keeps only in-frame clones here, not all; method: immunoSEQ multiplex PCR. This sample's table has about 96,000 clones. The TCR sequence derives from a woman in her twenties or thirties in good health and CMV-seronegative. V and J are TRBV2 and TRBJ2-7; D not certain. Sequences were obtained from PBMCs. CDR3 amino acids: CASSEPLGAYSYEQYF. DNA of the CDR3: TGTGCCAGCAGTGAACCACTTGGTGCGTACTCCTACGAGCAGTACTTC.